One sample yielded the 12 T cell receptor beta chains listed below, sequenced in a study of shared clonotypes between healthy human individuals. Terminally differentiated effector memory CD45RA+ cells were excluded by CCR7 positive selection of CD45RO-negative cells. Profiling relied on immunoSEQ multiplex PCR, and the TCRdb table lists in-frame clones only, not all of them. The sample records around 620,000 clones, 90% to 95% being singletons. Source material: naive CD8+ T cells sorted from blood. These receptors all come from a woman between 25 and 40 years old in good health.

Notes on this clone: Other nucleotide sequences in the sample specify the same CDR3. The chain joins TRBV19 to TRBJ1-2, with D uncertain. CDR1 is LNHDA, CDR2 SQIVND, per germline (reference sequence). The CDR3 length is 11 residues. V lost 3 bases, J lost 8 bases, and 7 bases lay in between. CDR3 loop: CASSMGRGYTF. The CDR3, as DNA: TGTGCCAGTAGTATGGGTCGGGGCTACACCTTC. The full variable domain, in which reference TRBV19 and TRBJ1-2 provide the parts outside the CDR3, is DGGITQSPKYLFRKEGQNVTLSCEQNLNHDAMYWYRQDPGQGLRLIYYSQIVNDFQKGDIAEGYSVSREKKESFPLTVTSAQKNPTAFYLCASSMGRGYTFGSGTRLTVV.

This clone showed up just once. This chain links TRBV11-2 with TRBJ2-7, with TRBD2 as a possible D gene (6 bases). Germline assignment: CDR1 SGHAT and CDR2 FQNNGV. There are 13 residues in the CDR3. V shed 7 bases and J shed 7 bases, with 17 bases lying between them. CDR3 region: CASNPGLAEEQYF. The DNA for the CDR3 is TGTGCCAGCAACCCAGGTTTAGCGGAAGAGCAGTACTTC.

The genes are TRBV7-9 and TRBJ2-7; unclear D gene. Germline assignment: CDR1 SEHNR and CDR2 FQNEAQ (reference sequence). This CDR3 is built from 13 residues. Trimming cost V 5 bases and J 3 bases, with 11 bases left between them. The CDR3 DNA reads TGTGCCAGCAGCCCCGAGAGGAGCTACGAGCAGTACTTC. Encoded protein: CASSPERSYEQYF.

DNA of the CDR3: TGTGCCAGCAGTGGCCGCCGGACAGCAAGCAATCAGCCCCAGCATTTT. This translates into CASSGRRTASNQPQHF. V gene TRBV6-1 combines with J gene TRBJ1-5, with TRBD1 as a possible D gene (6 bases). Looked up from germline, CDR1 is MNHNS and CDR2 is SASEGT. This CDR3 has 16 amino acids. Trimming took 4 bases from V and 1 from J, leaving 14 bases between them.

This chain links TRBV7-9 with TRBJ2-3, with 8 positions matching TRBD1. The CDR3 spans 14 residues. CDR1 and CDR2 from the germline V gene are SEHNR and FQNEAQ (reference sequence). V lost 5 bases and J lost 4; bases outside the gene matches: 5. In nucleotides, the CDR3 is TGTGCCAGCAGCCTACAGACAGGGGCAGATACGCAGTATTTT. It codes for CASSLQTGADTQYF.

The chain combines TRBV30 with TRBJ1-1; D not resolved. This CDR3 is built from 13 residues. CDR1 is GTSNPN, CDR2 SVGIG, per germline (reference sequence). The V and J ends lost 0 bases and 1 base respectively, with 6 bases between them. The CDR3 DNA reads as TGTGCCTGGAGTGTTCATTCGAACACTGAAGCTTTCTTT. Translation gives CAWSVHSNTEAFF.

The chain carries TRBV27 and TRBJ2-7, with 8 bases fitting TRBD1. The CDR3 contains 15 residues. CDR1 is MNHEY, CDR2 SMNVEV, per germline (reference sequence). Unmatched junction bases numbered 8, after V lost 2 bases and J lost 5 bases. The CDR3 sequence is CASSLLPDRVHEQYF. The CDR3 DNA sequence: TGTGCCAGCAGTTTACTCCCGGACAGGGTCCACGAGCAGTACTTC.

Comments on this clone: Other DNA variants within this sample encode the same CDR3. The V call is TRBV11-2, the J call TRBJ1-2, with D possibly being TRBD1 (6 bases). Germline lookup yields CDR1 SGHAT and CDR2 FQNNGV. The V end was cut by 3 bases, the J end by 6 bases, with 11 bases between. The CDR3 is 13 amino acids. CDR3 in DNA: TGTGCCAGCAGCTTGGGCAGGGGTAATGGCTACACCTTC. It yields the protein CASSLGRGNGYTF.

The CDR3 reads CASSFRGRDTEAFF. The CDR3 DNA is TGCGCCAGCAGCTTCCGGGGGCGAGACACTGAAGCTTTCTTT. The chain recombines TRBV5-1 with TRBJ1-1; D perhaps matches TRBD1 (6 bases). V was shortened by 2 bases and J by 3 bases, with 11 bases between the two germline ends. This CDR3 contains 14 residues. Germline V lookup: CDR1 SGHRS, CDR2 YFSETQ.

This clone was seen just once. The chain employs TRBV9 and TRBJ2-7, with 10 bases matching TRBD1. The CDR3 totals 15 residues. Per germline, CDR1 SGDLS and CDR2 YYNGEE. V dropped 3 bases and J dropped 3; count of bases not matched to a gene: 6. CDR3 residues: CASSATDRGLYEQYF. Written as DNA, the CDR3 is TGTGCCAGCAGCGCCACTGACAGGGGGCTCTACGAGCAGTACTTC. The full variable domain, with the rest looked up from reference TRBV9 and TRBJ2-7, is DSGVTQTPKHLITATGQRVTLRCSPRSGDLSVYWYQQSLDQGLQFLIQYYNGEERAKGNILERFSAQQFPDLHSELNLSSLELGDSALYFCASSATDRGLYEQYFGPGTRLTVT.

The rearrangement links TRBV15 to TRBJ2-7; the D gene could be TRBD1 or TRBD2 (5 bases each). CDR3 length: 17 residues. V lost 1 base, J lost 3 bases, and 19 bases lay in between. Germline-derived CDR1 and CDR2 are LNHNV and YYDKDF (reference sequence). The CDR3: CATSRARREKMGYEQYF. The CDR3 nucleotides are TGTGCCACCAGCAGAGCCCGCAGGGAGAAGATGGGCTACGAGCAGTACTTC.

The J gene is TRBJ2-5, the V gene TRBV5-1; TRBD2 aligns across 7 bases. Germline loops: CDR1 SGHRS, CDR2 YFSETQ. This CDR3 has 17 residues. With 3 bases clipped from V and 1 base from J, the junction kept 12 bases outside the gene matches. The CDR3 coding sequence is TGCGCCAGCAGCTCGCGGCGCCAACTAGCGAGCCAAGAGACCCAGTACTTC. This encodes CASSSRRQLASQETQYF.